The subject of this entry is one T cell receptor beta chain. Its matching antigen is unknown. Sequenced by immunoSEQ multiplex PCR; TCRdb stores in-frame clones only, minus some. The sample carries tens of thousands of clones, 80% to 90% recorded once. The data are from a study of OX40 agonist ivuxolimab in advanced cancers. Study results and caveats: Circulating CD4+ and CD8+ T cells showed clonal expansion by week 6 at 0.1 to 3.0 mg/kg.

The CDR3 has 15 amino acids. Trimming took off 5 bases at V and 1 base at J, with 12 bases between the two ends. The germline V gene encodes CDR1 MNHEY and CDR2 SMNVEV (reference sequence). This material consisted of CD4+ or CD8+ T cells sorted from blood, taken in a trial of the OX40 agonist ivuxolimab. This TCR derives from an adult with an advanced solid tumor such as melanoma, head and neck, liver or kidney cancer. The chain couples TRBV27 to TRBJ1-5; possible D gene TRBD1, 6 bases. The CDR3 DNA follows: TGTGCCAGCAGTGCAGGGACATTCAGCAATCAGCCCCAGCATTTT. This codes for CASSAGTFSNQPQHF.